This T cell receptor beta chain is from a study of blood T cell repertoires in COVID-19 (dated by TCRdb to the early 2020s). Study-level background: Recovered participants in ImmuneRACE Cohort 3 were defined as having two consecutive negative NP/OP PCR tests, clearance from a healthcare professional, or resolution of symptoms. A de-identified subject ID, COVID-19 status, age in years and sex were almost always included in the sample metadata. The prospective study material was composed of cDNA or gDNA derived from T cells, B-cell-depleted T cells, or PBMCs. A freely available public database, intended as a resource for researchers studying the immune response to SARS-CoV-2, is where the repertoires were released. Samples from collaborators originated in the United States, Italy and Spain and spanned both the acute and convalescent phases of COVID-19. HLA class I and class II types, where available, came from metadata supplied by the sample provider rather than from assay-based typing. Samples came from the ongoing ImmuneRACE study (first 160 participants) plus 1,254 subjects from 6 global collaborators. Deeply sampled blood TCRbeta repertoires from subjects exposed to, actively infected with, or recovered from COVID-19 were included in the dataset.

TCRbeta CDR3 regions were amplified from genomic DNA using the immunoSEQ Assay, a bias-controlled multiplex PCR. As for the authors' bioinformatics: The number of nucleated cells in each sample was estimated from the amplification of reference gene primers within the assay. To quantify the absolute abundance of each unique TCRbeta CDR3 rearrangement, sequence reads were collapsed and filtered. For each sample, productive Simpson clonality was calculated as the square root of Simpson's diversity index over productive rearrangements. The table comes from immuneACCESS by way of TCRdb, which keeps in-frame sequences with V and J called. Part of the clones is missing from these tables; in studies checked, under half for an unresolved V gene and the rest for unknown reasons. That table furnishes V, J and clone size, whereas the DNA furnished D and trimming. The sample table records about 210,000 clones; roughly 84% of these occur just once. The ten largest clones represent more than 7% of the sample.

Notes on this clone: The specificity of this receptor is unknown. Base qualities are not provided; no much larger clone lies one nucleotide away.

For CDR1 and CDR2, the germline V gene lists MGHRA and YSYEKL. Trimming at the junction amounts to 1 base on V and 3 bases on J, and the germline ends lie 15 bases apart. Reading from cysteine to phenylalanine, the CDR3 counts 16 amino acids. Of all the DNA, just the CDR3 is kept, 48 bases in frame from base 1. Study-wide findings and limitations: How much clinical and demographic metadata was included differed by source and by participant, and the metadata was provided uncurated.

Enrolling through a virtual design, the prospective study's participants ranged in age from roughly 18 to 95 years and lived across roughly 24 United States geographic areas. In the prospective study, participants were assigned to cohorts based on the clinical history participants reported in a screening survey and a study questionnaire. In the prospective study, whole blood, serum and a nasopharyngeal or oropharyngeal swab were collected from each participant by mobile phlebotomists. Prospective study participants could optionally give additional blood draws and questionnaires over an approximately 2-month period. Before DNA extraction, prospective study blood samples were shipped either frozen or at room temperature.

The rearranged segments are TRBV4-1 and TRBJ1-1, with the D segment identity uncertain. The material sequenced was PBMCs or T cells enriched from blood (not recorded which). The sequence came from a man aged 25-45 years in a cohort exposed to, infected with or recovered from COVID-19 (not recorded which). The CDR3 in this case is CASSQVDMVVYTEAFF. The nucleotide sequence is given as TGCGCCAGCAGCCAAGTTGATATGGTAGTCTACACTGAAGCTTTCTTT.